These 7 T cell receptor beta chains were all obtained from the same sample, sequenced in a study of blood T cell repertoires in COVID-19. Some clones are missing from TCRdb's copy, which holds only in-frame ones; the method was immunoSEQ multiplex PCR. This table holds 65,000 to 80,000 clones, 85% to 90% found once. The sample was peripheral blood. The receptors here all came from a man between 45 and 60 years old with active COVID-19.

This chain uses TRBV6-6 with TRBJ2-7; 9 bases are a match to TRBD1. The junction had 6 bases not matched to a gene; V was cut back by 2 bases and J by 1 base. CDR1 and CDR2 (germline): MNHNY, SVGAGI (reference sequence). The CDR3 covers 16 residues. CDR3 sequence: CASSYGTGTGSYEQYF. The CDR3 DNA follows: TGTGCCAGCAGTTACGGTACCGGGACAGGGTCCTACGAGCAGTACTTC.

The chain employs TRBV6-6 and TRBJ2-3; 7 bases match TRBD2. In germline, CDR1 is MNHNY, CDR2 SVGAGI (reference sequence). This CDR3 spans 13 amino acids. V gave up 7 bases and J gave up 7 bases; unmatched junction bases: 8. The CDR3 is CASITRGVNTQYF. Here the CDR3 DNA reads TGTGCCAGCATTACACGGGGGGTAAATACGCAGTATTTT.

The rearrangement joins TRBV9 to TRBJ2-5; D remains unclear. Germline-derived CDR1 and CDR2 are SGDLS and YYNGEE. The CDR3 has 13 residues. The V and J ends lost 0 bases and 2 bases respectively, with 5 bases between them. CDR3 sequence: CASSVDKQETQYF. Here the CDR3 DNA reads TGTGCCAGCAGCGTAGACAAGCAAGAGACCCAGTACTTC.

The chain is built from TRBV6-2 or TRBV6-3 and TRBJ2-1; no clear D. V gave up 5 bases and J gave up 8 bases, with 13 bases separating them. Per germline, CDR1 MNHEY and CDR2 SVGEGT. The CDR3 totals 13 residues. CDR3 in amino acids: CASSSRTRDEQFF. CDR3 sequence (DNA): TGTGCCAGCAGTAGCCGTACTCGCGATGAGCAGTTCTTC.

This chain joins TRBV11-2 and TRBJ1-2, with TRBD1 matching over 9 bases. Trimming removed 4 bases from V and 8 bases from J; junction bases left unmatched: 8. The germline gives CDR1 SGHAT, CDR2 FQNNGV. CDR3 length: 14 residues. This chain's CDR3 is CASSWSGTGRGYTF. The CDR3 coding sequence is TGTGCCAGCAGCTGGTCCGGGACAGGGAGGGGCTACACCTTC.

This chain joins TRBV30 and TRBJ1-2, with 7 positions matching TRBD1. From germline, CDR1 is GTSNPN and CDR2 SVGIG (reference sequence). V gave up 0 bases and J gave up 6 bases; unmatched junction bases: 10. The CDR3 has 15 amino acids. The CDR3 bases are TGTGCCTGGAGTGTACAGATAGGGGGCAAGGATGGCTACACCTTC. It specifies CAWSVQIGGKDGYTF.

This clone has only one observation. The J gene is TRBJ2-1, the V gene TRBV7-2, with a tentative D call TRBD1 (6 bases). Germline CDR1 SGHTA, CDR2 FQGNSA. The CDR3 consists of 15 residues. Deletions cut 0 bases from V and 4 bases from J, with 10 bases between. The CDR3 nucleotides are TGTGCCAGCAGCTTAGCGAGACAGGTGTACAATGAGCAGTTCTTC. Translation: CASSLARQVYNEQFF. Using reference TRBV7-2 and TRBJ2-1 for the parts outside the CDR3, the full variable domain is GAGVSQSPSNKVTEKGKDVELRCDPISGHTALYWYRQSLGQGLEFLIYFQGNSAPDKSGLPSDRFSAERTGGSVSTLTIQRTQQEDSAVYLCASSLARQVYNEQFFGPGTRLTVL.